This T cell receptor (beta chain) was recovered during a study of cytomegalovirus exposure and HLA in healthy donors. Regarding the study as a whole: Among CMV-associated TCR beta chains, most appeared HLA-restricted in a later analysis.

V lost 2 bases to trimming and J lost 1 base; unmatched junction nucleotides: 10. Germline lookup yields CDR1 KGHSH and CDR2 LQKENI. CDR3 length equals 17 residues. For this clone: What it recognizes is unknown.

With 60 Vbeta and 13 Jbeta primers, the PCR was carried out. The assay was immunoSEQ multiplex PCR, and TCRdb's table has in-frame clones only and misses some. Its table records 45,000 to 60,000 clones. The TCR sequence derives from a female donor in good health and CMV-seronegative. This chain connects TRBV18 to TRBJ1-1; 7 bases are shared with TRBD1. The sample comprised PBMCs. The CDR3 reads CASSPFTGQPENTEAFF. The CDR3 coding sequence is TGTGCCAGCTCACCATTCACGGGACAGCCGGAGAACACTGAAGCTTTCTTT.